The TCR beta chain under discussion was sequenced for a study of vaccination and CD4 T cells after COVID-19. Study at large: Each enrolled participant received a two-dose regimen of either BNT162b2 or mRNA-1273 vaccine. Collection of post-COVID samples occurred a median around 94 days after diagnosis, spanning a range of 35 to 161. Study outcomes and limitations: The great majority, 304 of 307 vaccine-specific clones, proved spike mono-reactive in convalescent patients. Median SARS-CoV-2-reactive clonotype numbers went from 21 to 38; this increase was not significant.

The CDR3 consists of 16 residues. V lost 1 base and J lost 4, with 16 bases in between. Germline values: CDR1 SGHTA, CDR2 FQGNSA. TCRdb reanalysed the PCR reads using MiXCR and keeps one entry per CDR3 protein. There are 20,000 or so distinct CDR3 sequences in the sample; approximately 60% occur only once, and around 1.1% lies in the top ten. In regard to this clonotype: Its antigen remains unidentified.

This TCR was sampled from a human donor who had recovered from COVID-19. The sample here was CD4+ T cells from blood, taken after SARS-CoV-2 vaccination. The V gene is TRBV7-2, the J gene TRBJ1-2, with D unresolved. The CDR3 region has the DNA TGTGCCAGCAGCTTAGACCTTCCCGGGCAGCCCTATGGCTACACCTTC. It specifies CASSLDLPGQPYGYTF.